Each of the 13 T cell receptor beta chains below was sequenced from the same sample in a study of blood T cell repertoires in COVID-19. Assay: immunoSEQ multiplex PCR; the TCRdb copy retains only in-frame clones and omits some. The repertoire holds 100,000 to 150,000 clones, with nearly 90% as singletons. Sequencing input: peripheral blood. The receptors here all came from a woman older than 75 with acute or convalescent COVID-19.

This clone turned up a few times. V is TRBV5-6 and J is TRBJ1-5; the match to TRBD1 covers 7 bases. Germline CDR1 is SGHDT and CDR2 is YYEEEE. With V trimmed by 4 bases and J by 6 bases, 4 bases remained unmatched. The CDR3 sequence is 13 residues long. CDR3 sequence (DNA): TGTGCCAGCAGCGTAGACAGGGCTCAGCCCCAGCATTTT. As protein: CASSVDRAQPQHF.

This chain uses TRBV6-2 or TRBV6-3 with TRBJ2-7; possible D gene TRBD1, 5 bases. This CDR3 is 14 amino acids long. Trimming removed 6 bases at V and 1 base at J, with 13 bases between. CDR1 is MNHEY, CDR2 SVGEGT, per germline. The CDR3 DNA is TGTGCCAGCAGCTCCAGGGCTGGATCCTACGAGCAGTACTTC. Protein product: CASSSRAGSYEQYF.

The rearrangement uses TRBV7-2 and TRBJ1-2; D call uncertain. This CDR3 region has 16 residues. Trimming stripped 1 base from V and 5 bases from J, with 17 bases between. Germline loops: CDR1 SGHTA, CDR2 FQGNSA. CDR3 sequence reads: CASSLEFSARVYGYTF. CDR3 DNA sequence: TGTGCCAGCAGCTTAGAGTTCTCCGCGAGAGTATATGGCTACACCTTC.

The chain joins TRBV29-1 to TRBJ2-7, with 10 bases fitting TRBD1. Germline V gene lookup returns CDR1 SQVTM and CDR2 ANQGSEA. V lost 4 bases to trimming and J lost 8 bases; unmatched junction nucleotides: 14. The CDR3 contains 15 residues. The CDR3 sequence is CSVGSRTGTGAQQYF. The CDR3 DNA reads as TGCAGCGTTGGGTCTAGAACCGGGACAGGGGCTCAGCAGTACTTC.

On this clone: At one of its ends the junction is not consistent with the germline gene, which may arise from a read error. V gene TRBV9 combines with J gene TRBJ1-2, with a possible D match to TRBD1 (5 bases). The CDR3 is 12 amino acids. Germline assignment: CDR1 SGDLS and CDR2 YYNGEE. CDR3 nucleotides: TGTGCCAGCAGTATCCCCCCGGGGGTAGTAGCCTTC. Encoded protein: CASSIPPGVVAF.

The rearrangement uses TRBV24-1 and TRBJ2-1; maybe TRBD1 (6 bases). V was clipped by 2 bases and J by 10 bases, with 14 bases between them. From germline, CDR1 is KGHDR and CDR2 SFDVKD. The CDR3 extends over 14 amino acids. CDR3 amino acids: CATSDSTGGGEQFF. The CDR3 nucleotides read TGTGCCACCAGTGATTCGACAGGAGGAGGCGAGCAGTTCTTC.

V gene TRBV10-3 combines with J gene TRBJ2-5, with 7 bases aligning to TRBD2. The CDR3 covers 15 residues. The germline V gene has CDR1 ENHRY and CDR2 SYGVKD. With V trimmed by 3 bases and J by 2 bases, 6 bases remained unmatched. CDR3 nucleotide sequence: TGTGCCATCAGTGATGTCGGGGGGATTCAAGAGACCCAGTACTTC. Translating gives CAISDVGGIQETQYF.

This clone appeared a single time. The gene calls are TRBV3-1 (or the pseudogene TRBV3-2) and TRBJ1-6; 7 positions match TRBD1. CDR3 length: 13 residues. V lost 2 bases, J lost 11 bases, and 3 bases stayed unmatched. Germline-derived CDR1 and CDR2 are LGHDT and YNNKEL (reference sequence). Here the CDR3 reads CASSQSTGAPLHF. In DNA, the CDR3 is TGTGCCAGCAGCCAAAGCACAGGGGCACCCCTCCACTTT.

This rearrangement joins TRBV7-2 to TRBJ2-5; 15 bases map to TRBD2. The CDR3 length is 18 residues. The V gene end was trimmed by 1 base and the J gene end by 5 bases; junction bases not matched to a gene: 8. Germline V gene sequence: CDR1 SGHTA, CDR2 FQGNSA. This chain's CDR3 is CASSLVRTSGRARETQYF. The DNA for the CDR3 is TGTGCCAGCAGCTTAGTTCGGACTAGCGGGAGGGCAAGGGAGACCCAGTACTTC.

The gene calls are TRBV3-1 (or the pseudogene TRBV3-2) and TRBJ2-7; D is unresolved. Trimming took off 2 bases at V and 6 bases at J, with 8 bases between the two ends. Germline V lookup: CDR1 LGHDT, CDR2 YNNKEL (reference sequence). This CDR3 region has 12 residues. CDR3 nucleotide sequence: TGTGCCAGCAGCCAATTTCCGGGCGAGCAGTACTTC. Amino acid sequence: CASSQFPGEQYF.

This chain links TRBV7-9 with TRBJ2-1, with 10 positions matching TRBD2. The CDR3 loop spans 15 amino acids. Trimming removed 1 base from V and 5 bases from J; junction bases left unmatched: 2. Germline loops: CDR1 SEHNR, CDR2 FQNEAQ (reference sequence). The CDR3 reads CASSLVLAGDNEQFF. The CDR3 DNA reads TGTGCCAGCAGCTTAGTCCTAGCGGGAGACAATGAGCAGTTCTTC.

J is TRBJ1-3 and V is TRBV2; D uncertain. The CDR3 extends over 14 amino acids. The germline V gene has CDR1 SNHLY and CDR2 FYNNEI. V was shortened by 5 bases and J by 8 bases, with 16 bases between the two germline ends. The CDR3 coding sequence is TGTGCCAGCAGTCTACGGGGTGGTAGGGACACCATATATTTT. Its protein product is CASSLRGGRDTIYF.

This chain joins TRBV28 and TRBJ2-2; weak D call: TRBD2 (6 bases). The germline gives CDR1 MDHEN, CDR2 SYDVKM. The CDR3 is 13 residues long. V lost 10 bases to trimming and J lost 4 bases, with 13 bases between them. Here the CDR3 DNA reads TGTGCCATTGGACGGGGGACCACCGGGGAGCTGTTTTTT. Its translation is CAIGRGTTGELFF.